A single sample is the source of the 23 T cell receptor beta chains below, sequenced in a study of blood T cell repertoires in COVID-19. Generated by immunoSEQ multiplex PCR, the TCRdb table keeps only in-frame clones and is missing some. The data contain roughly 130,000 clones, more than 70% of them singletons. Sequencing was performed on peripheral blood. The receptors come from a man aged 65 to 79 with acute or convalescent COVID-19.

CDR3 sequence reads: CASSIDQGAFYGYTF. Here the CDR3 DNA reads TGTGCCAGTAGTATAGACCAGGGGGCGTTCTATGGCTACACCTTC. The rearrangement uses TRBV19 and TRBJ1-2, with 8 nucleotides matching TRBD1. V lost 0 bases and J lost 4; bases outside the gene matches: 4. Germline V gene sequence: CDR1 LNHDA, CDR2 SQIVND (reference sequence). CDR3 size: 15 residues.

The V call is TRBV29-1, the J call TRBJ2-7; 8 bases map to TRBD1. The ends lost 6 bases at V and 1 base at J; junction bases unmatched: 11. In germline, CDR1 is SQVTM, CDR2 ANQGSEA. The CDR3 has 15 residues. The CDR3 loop reads CSVTYRRTGSYEQYF. The CDR3 nucleotides read TGCAGCGTCACCTACCGTAGGACAGGGTCCTACGAGCAGTACTTC.

V and J are TRBV18 and TRBJ2-3; D might be TRBD1 (6 bases). Trimming stripped 2 bases from V and 2 bases from J, with 11 bases between. The CDR3 length is 15 residues. Germline V gene sequence: CDR1 KGHSH, CDR2 LQKENI. This CDR3 reads CASSPGQTHTDTQYF. In DNA form, the CDR3 reads TGTGCCAGCTCACCAGGACAGACCCACACAGATACGCAGTATTTT.

The chain is built from TRBV28 and TRBJ1-2; D might be TRBD1 (6 bases). The CDR3 contains 15 residues. In germline, CDR1 is MDHEN, CDR2 SYDVKM. Trimming removed 3 bases at V and 6 bases at J, with 17 bases between. The CDR3 region has the DNA TGTGCCAGCAGTTTCCACTCCGGGACATTCAATGGCTACACCTTC. It specifies CASSFHSGTFNGYTF.

The rearrangement links TRBV5-1 to TRBJ2-5; 8 nucleotides agree with TRBD1. The CDR3 length is 14 residues. Germline V gene data show CDR1 as SGHRS and CDR2 as YFSETQ. The junction had 3 bases not matched to a gene; V was cut back by 3 bases and J by 2 bases. Written as DNA, the CDR3 is TGCGCCAGCAGCTCGCAGGGGGCTCAAGAGACCCAGTACTTC. It encodes CASSSQGAQETQYF.

The chain has TRBV7-6 and TRBJ2-7; D is ambiguous. There are 15 residues in the CDR3. V was shortened by 5 bases and J by 1 base, with 15 bases between the two germline ends. Germline CDR1 SGHVS, CDR2 FNYEAQ. The CDR3 DNA sequence: TGTGCCAGCAGCCGAGACTCGGTAGCTTCCTACGAGCAGTACTTC. Amino acid sequence: CASSRDSVASYEQYF.

The rearrangement links TRBV14 to TRBJ2-3, with 9 nucleotides matching TRBD2. The J segment lost 3 bases and the V segment lost 4 bases, leaving 5 bases of the junction unmatched. Germline lookup yields CDR1 SGHDN and CDR2 FVKESK. CDR3 size: 15 residues. The CDR3 DNA follows: TGTGCCAGCAGCCCTAGGACTAGCGCAACAGATACGCAGTATTTT. Translation: CASSPRTSATDTQYF.

This chain connects TRBV18 to TRBJ1-5; 10 positions match TRBD1. The CDR3 extends over 13 amino acids. The germline V gene has CDR1 KGHSH and CDR2 LQKENI. V dropped 3 bases and J dropped 11; count of bases not matched to a gene: 4. The CDR3 loop is CASSPDRGATQHF. The DNA for the CDR3 is TGTGCCAGCTCACCGGACAGGGGGGCCACCCAGCATTTT.

This chain connects TRBV5-1 to TRBJ1-6; 7 bases line up with TRBD1. V was pared by 4 bases and J by 8 bases, with 6 bases of the junction left unmatched. The germline CDR1 and CDR2 sequences are SGHRS and YFSETQ. The CDR3 has 14 amino acids. The DNA for the CDR3 is TGCGCCAGCAGCCCGGGACAGACCGATTCACCCCTCCACTTT. This gives the protein CASSPGQTDSPLHF.

The V call is TRBV19, the J call TRBJ1-2; weak D call: TRBD1 (6 bases). The V end was cut by 2 bases, the J end by 3 bases, with 10 bases between. CDR1 and CDR2 (germline): LNHDA, SQIVND (reference sequence). The CDR3 totals 14 residues. The CDR3: CASSISRGHYGYTF. CDR3 DNA sequence: TGTGCCAGTAGTATATCCAGGGGACACTATGGCTACACCTTC.

This chain links TRBV19 with TRBJ2-3, with a tentative D call TRBD2 (6 bases). The V end was cut by 5 bases, the J end by 4 bases, with 10 bases between. CDR1 and CDR2 from the germline V gene are LNHDA and SQIVND (reference sequence). The CDR3 has 13 amino acids. CDR3: CASSLRDSDTQYF. The CDR3 DNA follows: TGTGCCAGTAGTCTGCGGGACTCAGATACGCAGTATTTT.

The sample holds a few counts of this clone. This chain connects TRBV5-6 to TRBJ2-7; tentatively, D is TRBD1 (6 bases). Trimming stripped 4 bases from V and 9 bases from J, with 29 bases between. This CDR3 spans 17 amino acids. The V gene's germline CDR1 is SGHDT and CDR2 YYEEEE. This chain's CDR3 is CASSTKTQGHHFGGQYF. The CDR3 bases are TGTGCCAGCAGCACTAAAACCCAGGGACATCACTTTGGAGGGCAGTACTTC.

This rearrangement joins TRBV12-3 or TRBV12-4 to TRBJ2-7; D possibly corresponds to TRBD2 (5 bases). The CDR3 spans 13 residues. The V end lost 7 bases, the J end lost 4 bases, and 14 bases lay between the germline ends. The chain's CDR3 is CASTFRGAYEQYF. For the CDR3, the DNA is TGTGCCAGCACTTTCCGGGGAGCGTACGAGCAGTACTTC.

This clone turned up a few times. The chain uses TRBV3-1 (or the pseudogene TRBV3-2) and TRBJ1-2; D is unclear. CDR1 and CDR2 from the germline V gene are LGHDT and YNNKEL (reference sequence). This CDR3 is built from 14 residues. Trimming shortened V by 1 base and J by 8 bases, and 14 bases separated the two germline ends. In nucleotides, the CDR3 is TGTGCCAGCAGCCAAGCCGACCGAGGCTACGGCTACACCTTC. Amino acid sequence: CASSQADRGYGYTF.

The chain employs TRBV28 and TRBJ1-6, with 8 nucleotides matching TRBD1. There are 14 residues in the CDR3. J was trimmed by 10 bases and V by 8 bases; bases with no gene match: 10. Germline loops: CDR1 MDHEN, CDR2 SYDVKM. The CDR3 spells CASRHGTGSSPLHF. The CDR3 DNA sequence: TGTGCCAGCCGTCACGGGACAGGTTCATCACCCCTCCACTTT.

The chain links TRBV7-2 to TRBJ2-5; 10 bases align to TRBD2. With 6 bases clipped from V and 2 bases from J, the junction kept 3 bases outside the gene matches. The CDR3 covers 14 residues. Germline V gene data show CDR1 as SGHTA and CDR2 as FQGNSA. In nucleotides, the CDR3 is TGTGCCAGCAGAGCGGGGGGGAGACAAGAGACCCAGTACTTC. Protein product: CASRAGGRQETQYF.

The V and J genes are TRBV5-4 and TRBJ2-1; maybe TRBD2 (6 bases). Germline V gene data show CDR1 as SGHNT and CDR2 as YYREEE (reference sequence). The CDR3 is 17 amino acids. V gave up 3 bases and J gave up 2 bases, with 18 bases separating them. The CDR3 loop reads CASSSSPWGGAYNEQFF. The DNA for the CDR3 is TGTGCCAGCAGCTCTTCCCCATGGGGCGGGGCCTACAATGAGCAGTTCTTC.

The chain links TRBV3-1 (or the pseudogene TRBV3-2) to TRBJ2-2; 8 nucleotides line up with TRBD2. CDR3 length: 18 amino acids. Germline assignment: CDR1 LGHDT and CDR2 YNNKEL (reference sequence). Germline trimming cut 4 bases from V and 4 bases from J; bases unmatched to any gene: 14. The CDR3, as DNA: TGTGCCAGCAGCCCGGCTGGGGGAGCGGGGGCCTTCACCGGGGAGCTGTTTTTT. The encoded protein is CASSPAGGAGAFTGELFF.

There are a few counts of this clone. CDR3 coding DNA: TGCGCCAGCAGCGCTACAGGGGCCGAGCAGTACTTC. It yields the protein CASSATGAEQYF. The V and J genes are TRBV10-1 and TRBJ2-7, with 7 nucleotides matching TRBD1. Germline V gene lookup returns CDR1 WNHNN and CDR2 SYGVQD (reference sequence). This CDR3 has 12 residues. J was trimmed by 6 bases and V by 6 bases; bases with no gene match: 5.

This clone was seen a handful of times. The gene calls are TRBV7-9 and TRBJ1-4, with D possibly matching TRBD1 (5 bases). This CDR3 has 15 amino acids. In germline, CDR1 is SEHNR, CDR2 FQNEAQ (reference sequence). The V end lost 3 bases, the J end lost 8 bases, and 16 bases lay between the germline ends. CDR3 nucleotide sequence: TGTGCCAGCAGCTTCCGACCGCCCCCAGGGGAAAAACTGTTTTTT. Protein sequence: CASSFRPPPGEKLFF.

The chain recombines TRBV23-1 with TRBJ1-4; D gene ambiguous. TRBV23-1 is an open reading frame whose function is uncertain. This CDR3 has 15 amino acids. Between the trimmed V and J ends, which lost 8 bases and 4 bases, there was a span of 17 bases. The CDR3 reads CASPAGWRDNEKLFF. The CDR3 DNA reads as TGCGCCAGCCCCGCGGGGTGGAGGGATAATGAAAAACTGTTTTTT.

The chain uses TRBV18 and TRBJ1-1; 7 nucleotides line up with TRBD1. This CDR3 is built from 14 residues. The germline gives CDR1 KGHSH, CDR2 LQKENI. V shed 3 bases, J shed 8 bases, and the junction held 9 bases outside the gene matches. The CDR3 sequence is CASSPLIQGKEAFF. For the CDR3, the DNA is TGTGCCAGCTCACCCCTTATACAGGGGAAGGAAGCTTTCTTT. The whole variable domain, remainder taken from reference TRBV18 and TRBJ1-1, is NAGVMQNPRHLVRRRGQEARLRCSPMKGHSHVYWYRQLPEEGLKFMVYLQKENIIDESGMPKERFSAEFPKEGPSILRIQQVVRGDSAAYFCASSPLIQGKEAFFGQGTRLTVV.

V usage is TRBV7-2 and J usage is TRBJ1-5; tentatively, D is TRBD1 (6 bases). Germline assignment: CDR1 SGHTA and CDR2 FQGNSA. Trimming stripped 2 bases from V and 1 base from J, with 6 bases between. The CDR3 has 14 amino acids. CDR3 sequence: CASSLQGSNQPQHF. DNA for the CDR3: TGTGCCAGCAGCTTACAGGGGAGCAATCAGCCCCAGCATTTT.